This entry concerns a single TCR beta chain. These data originate in a study of cytomegalovirus exposure and HLA in healthy donors. PCR primers comprised 60 Vbeta and 13 Jbeta primers. Measured with immunoSEQ multiplex PCR; TCRdb has only the in-frame clones, and not every one. This repertoire shows about 140,000 clones, about 84% found once; its top ten account for over 2%. Germline lookup yields CDR1 SEHNR and CDR2 FQNEAQ (reference sequence). The CDR3 is 15 amino acids. Trimming removed 2 bases from V and 1 base from J, with 11 bases in between. The TCR was taken from a man in his forties or fifties in good health and CMV-seronegative. The sample comprised PBMCs. The gene calls are TRBV7-9 and TRBJ1-1; D remains ambiguous. The CDR3 loop reads CASSLKRVGNTEAFF. CDR3 coding DNA: TGTGCCAGCAGCTTAAAGAGGGTCGGGAACACTGAAGCTTTCTTT.